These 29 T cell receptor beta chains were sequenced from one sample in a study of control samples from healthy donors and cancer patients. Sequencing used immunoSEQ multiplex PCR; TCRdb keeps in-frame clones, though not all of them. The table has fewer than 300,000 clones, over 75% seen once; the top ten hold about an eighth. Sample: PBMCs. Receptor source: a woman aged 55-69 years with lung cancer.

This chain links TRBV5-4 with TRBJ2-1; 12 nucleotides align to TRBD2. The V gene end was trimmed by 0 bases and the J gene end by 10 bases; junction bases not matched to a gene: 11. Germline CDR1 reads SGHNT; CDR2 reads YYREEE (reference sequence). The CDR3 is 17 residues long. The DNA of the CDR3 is TGTGCCAGCAGCTTGGCTAGCGGGAGGGCCACGGAGAGGGAGCAGTTCTTC. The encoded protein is CASSLASGRATEREQFF.

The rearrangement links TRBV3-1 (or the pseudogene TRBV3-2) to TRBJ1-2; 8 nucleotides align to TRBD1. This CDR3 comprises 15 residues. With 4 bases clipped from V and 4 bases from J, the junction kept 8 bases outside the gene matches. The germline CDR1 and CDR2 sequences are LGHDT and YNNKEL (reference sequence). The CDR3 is CASSPRDRSSYGYTF. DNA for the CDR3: TGTGCCAGCAGCCCCCGGGACAGGTCAAGCTATGGCTACACCTTC.

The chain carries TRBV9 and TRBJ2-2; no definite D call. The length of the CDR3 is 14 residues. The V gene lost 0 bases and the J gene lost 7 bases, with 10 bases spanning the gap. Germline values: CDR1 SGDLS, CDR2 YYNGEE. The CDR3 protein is CASSVGAVGGELFF. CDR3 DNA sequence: TGTGCCAGCAGCGTAGGGGCGGTGGGCGGGGAGCTGTTTTTT.

The CDR3 loop is CASSRTGVRNEQFF. CDR3 nucleotide sequence: TGTGCCAGCAGCCGGACAGGAGTACGCAATGAGCAGTTCTTC. The chain employs TRBV3-1 (or the pseudogene TRBV3-2) and TRBJ2-1, with TRBD1 matching 7 bases. Germline V gives CDR1 LGHDT, CDR2 YNNKEL (reference sequence). This CDR3 is built from 14 residues. J lost 6 bases, V lost 4 bases, and 6 bases had no gene match.

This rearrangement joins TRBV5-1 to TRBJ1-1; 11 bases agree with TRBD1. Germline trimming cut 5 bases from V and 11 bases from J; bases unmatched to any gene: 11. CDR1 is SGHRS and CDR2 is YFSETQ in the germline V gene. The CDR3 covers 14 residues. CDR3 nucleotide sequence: TGCGCCAGCAGGCCGACAGGGACAGGGGGTACGGCTTTCTTT. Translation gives CASRPTGTGGTAFF.

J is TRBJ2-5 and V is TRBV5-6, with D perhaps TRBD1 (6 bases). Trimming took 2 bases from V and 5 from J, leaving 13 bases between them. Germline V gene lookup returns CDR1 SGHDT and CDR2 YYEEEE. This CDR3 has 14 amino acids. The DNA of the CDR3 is TGTGCCAGCAGCTTTGGACAGCGAGGGGAGACCCAGTACTTC. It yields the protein CASSFGQRGETQYF.

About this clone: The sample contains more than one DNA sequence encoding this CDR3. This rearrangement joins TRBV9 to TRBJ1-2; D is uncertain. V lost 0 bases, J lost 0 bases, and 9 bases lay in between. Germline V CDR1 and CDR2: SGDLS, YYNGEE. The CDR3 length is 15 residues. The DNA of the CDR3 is TGTGCCAGCAGCGTAGAAGGTGCTTCTAACTATGGCTACACCTTC. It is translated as CASSVEGASNYGYTF. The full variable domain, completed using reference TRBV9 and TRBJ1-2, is DSGVTQTPKHLITATGQRVTLRCSPRSGDLSVYWYQQSLDQGLQFLIQYYNGEERAKGNILERFSAQQFPDLHSELNLSSLELGDSALYFCASSVEGASNYGYTFGSGTRLTVV.

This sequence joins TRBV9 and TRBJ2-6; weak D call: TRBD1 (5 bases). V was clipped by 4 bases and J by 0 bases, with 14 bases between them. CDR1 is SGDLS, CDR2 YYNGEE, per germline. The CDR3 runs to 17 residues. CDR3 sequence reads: CASSPTVSNSGANVLTF. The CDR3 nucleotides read TGTGCCAGCAGCCCGACAGTCTCTAACTCTGGGGCCAACGTCCTGACTTTC. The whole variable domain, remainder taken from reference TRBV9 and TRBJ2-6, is DSGVTQTPKHLITATGQRVTLRCSPRSGDLSVYWYQQSLDQGLQFLIQYYNGEERAKGNILERFSAQQFPDLHSELNLSSLELGDSALYFCASSPTVSNSGANVLTFGAGSRLTVL.

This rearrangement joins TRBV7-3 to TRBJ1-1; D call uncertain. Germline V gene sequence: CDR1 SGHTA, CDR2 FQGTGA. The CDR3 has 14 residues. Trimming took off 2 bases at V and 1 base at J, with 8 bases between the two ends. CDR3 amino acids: CASSLVNANTEAFF. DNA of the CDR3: TGTGCCAGCAGCTTAGTAAACGCGAACACTGAAGCTTTCTTT.

The CDR3 nucleotides are TGCGCCAGCAGCCAAGGTCCTCAACCTGGAAACACCATATATTTT. Protein sequence: CASSQGPQPGNTIYF. The chain carries TRBV4-1 and TRBJ1-3; no clear D gene. The germline V gene has CDR1 MGHRA and CDR2 YSYEKL. V gave up 1 base and J gave up 2 bases, with 9 bases separating them. The CDR3 totals 15 residues.

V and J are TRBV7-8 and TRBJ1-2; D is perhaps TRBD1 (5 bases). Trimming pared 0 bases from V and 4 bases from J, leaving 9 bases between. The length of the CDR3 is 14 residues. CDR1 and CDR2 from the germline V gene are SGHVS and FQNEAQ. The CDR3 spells CASSLARQGYGYTF. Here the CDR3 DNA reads TGTGCCAGCAGCTTAGCGAGGCAGGGCTATGGCTACACCTTC.

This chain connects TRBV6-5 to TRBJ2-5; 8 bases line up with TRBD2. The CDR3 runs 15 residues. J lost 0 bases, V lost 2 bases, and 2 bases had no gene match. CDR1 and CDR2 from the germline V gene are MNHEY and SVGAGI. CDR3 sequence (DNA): TGTGCCAGCAGTTACAGGCGGGGGGACCAAGAGACCCAGTACTTC. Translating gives CASSYRRGDQETQYF.

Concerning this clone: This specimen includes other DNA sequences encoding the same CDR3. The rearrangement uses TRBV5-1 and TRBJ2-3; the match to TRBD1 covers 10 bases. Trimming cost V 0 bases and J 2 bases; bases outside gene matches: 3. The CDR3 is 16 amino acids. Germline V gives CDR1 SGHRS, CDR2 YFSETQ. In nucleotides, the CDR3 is TGCGCCAGCAGCTTGGGGGACAGGGGTAACACAGATACGCAGTATTTT. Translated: CASSLGDRGNTDTQYF.

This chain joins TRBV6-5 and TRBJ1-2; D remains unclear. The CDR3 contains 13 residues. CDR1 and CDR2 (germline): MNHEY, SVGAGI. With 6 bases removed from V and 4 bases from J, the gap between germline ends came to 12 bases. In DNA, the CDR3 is TGTGCCAGCAGCTTGTATGGAGGCTATGGCTACACCTTC. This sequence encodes CASSLYGGYGYTF.

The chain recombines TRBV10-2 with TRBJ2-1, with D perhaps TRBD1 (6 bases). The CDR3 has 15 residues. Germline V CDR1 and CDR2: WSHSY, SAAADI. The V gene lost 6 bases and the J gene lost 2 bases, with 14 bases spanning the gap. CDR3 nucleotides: TGCGCCAGCAGGGACCAGGGGACCACCTACAATGAGCAGTTCTTC. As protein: CASRDQGTTYNEQFF.

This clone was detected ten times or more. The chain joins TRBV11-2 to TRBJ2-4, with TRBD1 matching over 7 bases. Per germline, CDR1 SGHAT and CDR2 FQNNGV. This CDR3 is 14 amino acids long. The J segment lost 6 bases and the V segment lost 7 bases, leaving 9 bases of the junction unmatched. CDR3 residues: CASTESGTVNIQYF. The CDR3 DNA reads TGTGCCAGCACCGAGTCCGGGACAGTAAACATTCAGTACTTC. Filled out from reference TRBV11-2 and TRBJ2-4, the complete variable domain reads EAGVAQSPRYKIIEKRQSVAFWCNPISGHATLYWYQQILGQGPKLLIQFQNNGVVDDSQLPKDRFSAERLKGVDSTLKIQPAKLEDSAVYLCASTESGTVNIQYFGAGTRLSVL.

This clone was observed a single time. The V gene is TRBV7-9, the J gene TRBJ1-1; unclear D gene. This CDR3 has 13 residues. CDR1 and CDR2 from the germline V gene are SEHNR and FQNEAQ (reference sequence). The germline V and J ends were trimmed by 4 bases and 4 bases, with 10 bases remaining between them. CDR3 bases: TGTGCCAGCAGCTCAGACACCTTCACTGAAGCTTTCTTT. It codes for CASSSDTFTEAFF.

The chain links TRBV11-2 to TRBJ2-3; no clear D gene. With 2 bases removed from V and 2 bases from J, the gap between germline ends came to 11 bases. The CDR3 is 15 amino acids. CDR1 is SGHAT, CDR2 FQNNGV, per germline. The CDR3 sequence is CASSLITVNTDTQYF. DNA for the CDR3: TGTGCCAGCAGCTTAATAACGGTCAACACAGATACGCAGTATTTT.

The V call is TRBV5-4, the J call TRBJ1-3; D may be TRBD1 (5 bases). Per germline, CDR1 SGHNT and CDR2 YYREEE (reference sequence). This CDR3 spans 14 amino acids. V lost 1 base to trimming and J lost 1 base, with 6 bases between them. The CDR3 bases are TGTGCCAGCAGCTTGTACAGGTCTGGAAACACCATATATTTT. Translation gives CASSLYRSGNTIYF.

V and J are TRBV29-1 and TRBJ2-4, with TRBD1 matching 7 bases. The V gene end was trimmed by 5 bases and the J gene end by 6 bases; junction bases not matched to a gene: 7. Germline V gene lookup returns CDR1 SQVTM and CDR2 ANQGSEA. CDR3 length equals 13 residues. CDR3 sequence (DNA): TGCAGCGTTAAAAGACCAGGGGGAAACATTCAGTACTTC. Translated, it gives CSVKRPGGNIQYF.

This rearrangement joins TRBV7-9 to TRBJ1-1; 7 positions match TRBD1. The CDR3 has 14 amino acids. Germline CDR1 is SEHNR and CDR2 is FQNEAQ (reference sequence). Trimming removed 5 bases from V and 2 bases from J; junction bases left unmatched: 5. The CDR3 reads CASSPGTANTEAFF. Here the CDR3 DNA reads TGTGCCAGCAGCCCTGGGACAGCTAACACTGAAGCTTTCTTT.

The CDR3 here is CATSFGNEQFF. The CDR3 nucleotides are TGTGCCACCAGTTTTGGGAATGAGCAGTTCTTC. The chain joins TRBV19 to TRBJ2-1; no firm D call. V was cut by 10 bases and J by 7 bases, with 11 bases left in between. The CDR3 contains 11 residues. From germline, CDR1 is LNHDA and CDR2 SQIVND (reference sequence).

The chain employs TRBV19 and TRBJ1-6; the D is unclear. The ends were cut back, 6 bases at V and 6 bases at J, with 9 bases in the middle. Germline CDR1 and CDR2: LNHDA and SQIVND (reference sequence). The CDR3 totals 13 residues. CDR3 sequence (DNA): TGTGCCAGTAGAAGGGCGATTAATTCACCCCTCCACTTT. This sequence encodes CASRRAINSPLHF. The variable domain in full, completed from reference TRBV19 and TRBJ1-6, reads DGGITQSPKYLFRKEGQNVTLSCEQNLNHDAMYWYRQDPGQGLRLIYYSQIVNDFQKGDIAEGYSVSREKKESFPLTVTSAQKNPTAFYLCASRRAINSPLHFGNGTRLTVT.

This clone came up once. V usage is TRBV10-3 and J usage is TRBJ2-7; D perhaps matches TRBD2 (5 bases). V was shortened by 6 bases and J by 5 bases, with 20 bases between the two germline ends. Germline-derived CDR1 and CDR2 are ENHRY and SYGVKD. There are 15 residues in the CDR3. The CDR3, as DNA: TGTGCCATCAGCCCCAACCCGCCGACTATGAACGAGCAGTACTTC. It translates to CAISPNPPTMNEQYF.

This CDR3 is CASRFEMGYTF. Here the CDR3 DNA reads TGTGCCAGTAGGTTCGAGATGGGCTACACCTTC. This chain links TRBV2 with TRBJ1-2; D gene uncertain. This CDR3 contains 11 residues. Per the germline V gene, CDR1 is SNHLY and CDR2 is FYNNEI. V dropped 9 bases and J dropped 8 bases, with 13 bases sitting between them. Combining the CDR3 with reference TRBV2 and TRBJ1-2 gives the whole variable domain EPEVTQTPSHQVTQMGQEVILRCVPISNHLYFYWYRQILGQKVEFLVSFYNNEISEKSEIFDDQFSVERPDGSNFTLKIRSTKLEDSAMYFCASRFEMGYTFGSGTRLTVV.

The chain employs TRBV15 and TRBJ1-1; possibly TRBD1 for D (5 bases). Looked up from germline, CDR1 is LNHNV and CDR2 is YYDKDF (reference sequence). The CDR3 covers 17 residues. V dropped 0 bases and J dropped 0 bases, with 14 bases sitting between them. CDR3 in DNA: TGTGCCACCAGCAGAGAGGGGTCTGCAGGGATGAACACTGAAGCTTTCTTT. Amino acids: CATSREGSAGMNTEAFF. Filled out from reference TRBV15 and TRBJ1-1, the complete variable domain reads DAMVIQNPRYQVTQFGKPVTLSCSQTLNHNVMYWYQQKSSQAPKLLFHYYDKDFNNEADTPDNFQSRRPNTSFCFLDIRSPGLGDTAMYLCATSREGSAGMNTEAFFGQGTRLTVV.

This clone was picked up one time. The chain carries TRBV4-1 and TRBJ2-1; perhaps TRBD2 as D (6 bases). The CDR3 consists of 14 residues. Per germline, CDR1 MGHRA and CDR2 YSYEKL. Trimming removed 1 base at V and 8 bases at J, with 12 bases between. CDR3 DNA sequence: TGCGCCAGCAGCCAAGGACTAGTCTCCCATGAGCAGTTCTTC. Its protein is CASSQGLVSHEQFF.

CDR3 residues: CASSLAGASTGNTIYF. CDR3 nucleotides: TGTGCCAGCAGCTTGGCGGGGGCGAGCACTGGAAACACCATATATTTT. The chain uses TRBV5-5 and TRBJ1-3, with a tentative D call TRBD1 (6 bases). Trimming removed 0 bases at V and 2 bases at J, with 12 bases between. CDR3 size: 16 residues. Germline-derived CDR1 and CDR2 are SGHKS and YYEKEE (reference sequence).

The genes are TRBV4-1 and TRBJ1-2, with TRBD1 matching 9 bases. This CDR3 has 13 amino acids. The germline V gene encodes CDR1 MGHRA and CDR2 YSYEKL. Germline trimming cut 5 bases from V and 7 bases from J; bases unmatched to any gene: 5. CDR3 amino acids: CASSADRGLGYTF. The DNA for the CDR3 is TGCGCCAGCAGCGCGGACAGGGGCCTTGGCTACACCTTC.